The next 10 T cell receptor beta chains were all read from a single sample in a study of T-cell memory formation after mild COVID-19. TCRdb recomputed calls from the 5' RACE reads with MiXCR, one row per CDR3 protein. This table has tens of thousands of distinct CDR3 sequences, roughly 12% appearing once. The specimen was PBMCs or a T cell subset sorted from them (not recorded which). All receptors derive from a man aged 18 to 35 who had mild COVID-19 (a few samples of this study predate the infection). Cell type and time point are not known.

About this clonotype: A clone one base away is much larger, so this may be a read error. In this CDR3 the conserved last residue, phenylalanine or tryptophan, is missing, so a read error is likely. The CDR3, as DNA: TGTGCCAGCAGACTCGGGGGGGCGGCCGAAAAACTGTTTGTT. Its translation: CASRLGGAAEKLFV. This rearrangement joins TRBV12-3 or TRBV12-4 to TRBJ1-4; weak D call: TRBD1 (6 bases). This CDR3 is built from 14 residues. With 6 bases removed from V and 8 bases from J, the gap between germline ends came to 16 bases.

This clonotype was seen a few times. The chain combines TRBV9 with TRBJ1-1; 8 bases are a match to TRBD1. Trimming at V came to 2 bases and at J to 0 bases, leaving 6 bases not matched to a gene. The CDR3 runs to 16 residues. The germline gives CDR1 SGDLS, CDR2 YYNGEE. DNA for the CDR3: TGTGCCAGCAGCGTGAGGGACAGGTTTCTGAACACTGAAGCTTTCTTT. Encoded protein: CASSVRDRFLNTEAFF. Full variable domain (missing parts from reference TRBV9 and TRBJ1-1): DSGVTQTPKHLITATGQRVTLRCSPRSGDLSVYWYQQSLDQGLQFLIQYYNGEERAKGNILERFSAQQFPDLHSELNLSSLELGDSALYFCASSVRDRFLNTEAFFGQGTRLTVV.

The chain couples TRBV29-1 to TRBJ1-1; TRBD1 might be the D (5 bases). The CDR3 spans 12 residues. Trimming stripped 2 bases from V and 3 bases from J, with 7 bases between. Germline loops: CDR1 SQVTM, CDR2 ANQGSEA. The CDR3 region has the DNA TGCAGCGTTGAATCGGGGGACACTGAAGCTTTCTTT. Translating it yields CSVESGDTEAFF.

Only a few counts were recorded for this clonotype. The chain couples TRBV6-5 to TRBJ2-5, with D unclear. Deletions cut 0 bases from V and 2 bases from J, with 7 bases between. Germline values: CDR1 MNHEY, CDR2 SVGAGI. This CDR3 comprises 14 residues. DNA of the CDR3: TGTGCCAGCAGTTACTCCACAACTCAAGAGACCCAGTACTTC. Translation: CASSYSTTQETQYF.

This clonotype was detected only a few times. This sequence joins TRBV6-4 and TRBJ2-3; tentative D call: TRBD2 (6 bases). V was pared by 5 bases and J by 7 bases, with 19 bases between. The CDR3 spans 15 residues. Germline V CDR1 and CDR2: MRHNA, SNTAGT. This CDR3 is CASSSSGTGRNTQYF. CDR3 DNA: TGTGCCAGCAGTTCGTCCGGGACCGGGAGAAATACGCAGTATTTT.

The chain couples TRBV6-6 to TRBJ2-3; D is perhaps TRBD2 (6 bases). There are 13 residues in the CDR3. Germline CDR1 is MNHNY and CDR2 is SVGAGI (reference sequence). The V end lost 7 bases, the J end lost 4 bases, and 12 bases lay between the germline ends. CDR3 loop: CASTRLESDTQYF. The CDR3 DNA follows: TGTGCCAGCACTCGACTAGAGTCAGATACGCAGTATTTT.

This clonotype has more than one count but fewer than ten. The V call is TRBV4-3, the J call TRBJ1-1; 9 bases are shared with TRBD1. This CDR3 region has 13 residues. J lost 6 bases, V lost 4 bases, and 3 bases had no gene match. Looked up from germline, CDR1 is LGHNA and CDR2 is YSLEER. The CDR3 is CASSLQGAPEAFF. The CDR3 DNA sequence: TGCGCCAGCAGCCTACAGGGGGCCCCTGAAGCTTTCTTT.

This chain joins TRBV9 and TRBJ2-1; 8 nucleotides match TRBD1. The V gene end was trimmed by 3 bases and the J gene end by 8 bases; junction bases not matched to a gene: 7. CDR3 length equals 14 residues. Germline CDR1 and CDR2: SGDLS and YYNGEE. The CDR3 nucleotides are TGTGCCAGCAGCGCCGGACAGGGCGAGGATGAGCAGTTCTTC. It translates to CASSAGQGEDEQFF.

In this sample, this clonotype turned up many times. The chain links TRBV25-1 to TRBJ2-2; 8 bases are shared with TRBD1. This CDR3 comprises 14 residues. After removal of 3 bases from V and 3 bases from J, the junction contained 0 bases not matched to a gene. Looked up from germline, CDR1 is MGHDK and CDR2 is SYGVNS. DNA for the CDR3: TGTGCCAGCAGTGACAGGGGGCACACCGGGGAGCTGTTTTTT. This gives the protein CASSDRGHTGELFF.

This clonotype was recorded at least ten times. CDR3: CASSLRGLGTGEQYF. CDR3 coding DNA: TGTGCCAGCAGTCTACGGGGATTAGGGACTGGGGAGCAGTACTTC. This chain uses TRBV7-6 with TRBJ2-7, with a tentative D call TRBD2 (6 bases). The CDR3 covers 15 residues. V lost 6 bases and J lost 7, with 22 bases in between. Per the germline V gene, CDR1 is SGHVS and CDR2 is FNYEAQ.